Presented here are 8 T cell receptor beta chains from one specimen sequenced in a study of blood T cell repertoires in COVID-19. Using immunoSEQ multiplex PCR, the repertoire was profiled, and TCRdb retains in-frame clones only, with some absent. The sample contains 350,000 to 450,000 clones, more than 70% of which appear only once. The specimen was peripheral blood. The receptor set was obtained from a woman aged 55-70 years with COVID-19, enrolled during active disease.

This clone was detected a few times. The chain couples TRBV9 to TRBJ1-1, with 7 bases identical to TRBD1. V lost 2 bases, J lost 7 bases, and 5 bases stayed unmatched. CDR1 and CDR2 (germline): SGDLS, YYNGEE. The CDR3 length is 13 residues. The CDR3 bases are TGTGCCAGCAGCGTTAGGAGGGACAGTGAAGCTTTCTTT. Its translation is CASSVRRDSEAFF. Full variable domain (missing parts from reference TRBV9 and TRBJ1-1): DSGVTQTPKHLITATGQRVTLRCSPRSGDLSVYWYQQSLDQGLQFLIQYYNGEERAKGNILERFSAQQFPDLHSELNLSSLELGDSALYFCASSVRRDSEAFFGQGTRLTVV.

Only one count was recorded for this clone. V gene TRBV5-1 combines with J gene TRBJ2-3; D may be TRBD2 (5 bases). With 1 base removed from V and 1 base from J, the gap between germline ends came to 10 bases. Germline loops: CDR1 SGHRS, CDR2 YFSETQ. This CDR3 has 15 residues. CDR3 sequence: CASSLRAAGTDTQYF. CDR3 bases: TGCGCCAGCAGCTTGAGAGCGGCTGGCACAGATACGCAGTATTTT.

V is TRBV15 and J is TRBJ1-2; no definite D call. The ends were cut back, 2 bases at V and 3 bases at J, with 13 bases in the middle. The CDR3 sequence is 15 residues long. Germline V gene lookup returns CDR1 LNHNV and CDR2 YYDKDF (reference sequence). The CDR3 spells CATSRPHGVHYGYTF. In DNA form, the CDR3 reads TGTGCCACCAGCAGACCCCATGGAGTCCACTATGGCTACACCTTC.

The chain uses TRBV14 and TRBJ1-3, with no clear D. From germline, CDR1 is SGHDN and CDR2 FVKESK. This CDR3 contains 13 residues. V was cut by 4 bases and J by 2 bases, with 6 bases left in between. DNA of the CDR3: TGTGCCAGCAGCCCGGGAGCTGGAAACACCATATATTTT. Protein sequence: CASSPGAGNTIYF.

The chain is built from TRBV7-9 and TRBJ2-3; no reliable D call. CDR1 and CDR2 (germline): SEHNR, FQNEAQ (reference sequence). V was cut by 5 bases and J by 2 bases, with 5 bases left in between. The CDR3 has 12 amino acids. The DNA of the CDR3 is TGTGCCAGCAGCCCACACACAGATACGCAGTATTTT. Translating it yields CASSPHTDTQYF.

This clone was counted a single time. The chain uses TRBV6-2 or TRBV6-3 and TRBJ2-1, with TRBD2 matching over 12 bases. The CDR3 is made up of 13 amino acids. Trimming removed 5 bases from V and 10 bases from J; junction bases left unmatched: 3. Germline-derived CDR1 and CDR2 are MNHEY and SVGEGT. Here the CDR3 reads CASSLGTSGEQFF. The CDR3 coding sequence is TGTGCCAGCAGTCTAGGGACTAGCGGGGAGCAGTTCTTC.

V usage is TRBV18 and J usage is TRBJ1-2, with D tentatively TRBD1 (5 bases). This CDR3 contains 16 residues. CDR1 and CDR2 from the germline V gene are KGHSH and LQKENI. The V end lost 2 bases, the J end lost 3 bases, and 16 bases lay between the germline ends. CDR3 sequence: CASSPSVGQGYYGYTF. For the CDR3, the DNA is TGTGCCAGCTCACCAAGCGTCGGGCAGGGATACTATGGCTACACCTTC.

Only a few counts were recorded for this clone. The J gene is TRBJ2-2, the V gene TRBV4-1; tentative D call: TRBD2 (6 bases). Trimming left V 1 base short and J 5 bases short, with 17 bases between. This CDR3 contains 17 residues. Per germline, CDR1 MGHRA and CDR2 YSYEKL. The CDR3 DNA reads as TGCGCCAGCAGCCAAGGGTGGTCGCGGGGTCGGACCGGGGAGCTGTTTTTT. It specifies CASSQGWSRGRTGELFF.